This T cell receptor (beta chain) came from a study of CD8+ T cells in alopecia areata. Whole-study context: Tofacitinib treatment spanned 6 to 18 months, with 6 months off drug afterward.

The treatment here: oral pan-JAK inhibitor, 5-10 mg twice daily. Collection of lesional scalp punch biopsies and peripheral blood was performed in alopecia areata patients. This clone has a single count. What it binds is not known. CDR3 size: 17 residues. The germline V gene encodes CDR1 SQVTM and CDR2 ANQGSEA. The J segment lost 3 bases and the V segment lost 0 bases, leaving 11 bases of the junction unmatched. Study conclusions and caveats: Higher clonality and more expanded CD8+ clones appeared in lesional than normal scalp.

TCR sequencing used cDNA made by reverse transcription of extracted RNA. The repertoire was sequenced with immunoSEQ multiplex PCR; TCRdb's copy has only in-frame clones and lacks some. Of over 150,000 clones in the sample, 58% were seen once. The rearrangement joins TRBV29-1 to TRBJ2-7, with 10 bases matching TRBD2. The source of this sequence is a human donor with alopecia areata. Sequenced here: CD8+ T cells sorted from blood, sampled at week 24, from a patient treated with tofacitinib. This chain's CDR3 is CSVEDRRLAGALYEQYF. The CDR3 DNA reads TGCAGCGTTGAAGATCGAAGGCTAGCGGGGGCCCTCTACGAGCAGTACTTC.